The rows below give T cell receptor beta chains drawn from one sample of a study of T cells in Graves' hyperthyroidism and ophthalmopathy. TCRdb re-derived calls from the multiplex PCR reads in MiXCR, one entry per CDR3 protein. The table lists hundreds of thousands of distinct CDR3 sequences, 30% to 40% of them singletons. The sample consisted of blood. The receptors shown here come from a middle-aged woman with Graves' hyperthyroidism. Each CDR3 is given with its conserved first and last residue. Fields, in order: CDR3 DNA, CDR3 protein, V gene, D gene, clone size, CDR3 length, J gene. A D gene is named only where the DNA matches it firmly. Rows give clone size only sometimes, using once, few, many, or a class for an expanded clone.

TGTGCCACCAGTGCTCCCGGGGAAGATACGCAGTATTTT,CATSAPGEDTQYF,TRBV24-1,NA,NA,13,TRBJ2-3
TGTGCCAGCAATGTACTTAGACACACCATATATTTT,CASNVLRHTIYF,TRBV6-5,NA,NA,12,TRBJ1-3
TGTGCCAGCAGATACAGGGGGCAAGGAAACACCATATATTTT,CASRYRGQGNTIYF,TRBV12-3/TRBV12-4,TRBD1,NA,14,TRBJ1-3
TGCGCCAGCAGCACGGGACAGGTCGGGGACGAGCAGTACTTC,CASSTGQVGDEQYF,TRBV7-3,TRBD1,NA,14,TRBJ2-7
TGTGCCAGCAGCTTGCCCGGGGGGCGAAACACCGGGGAGCTGTACTTC,CASSLPGGRNTGELYF,TRBV7-3,NA,NA,16,TRBJ2-7
TGTGCCAGCATGAAACTAGCATCCGACTACGAGCAGTACTTC,CASMKLASDYEQYF,TRBV12-3/TRBV12-4,NA,NA,14,TRBJ2-7
TGTGCCAGCAGCTTAGACGCGGGGGGGCAGTATTTT,CASSLDAGGQYF,TRBV7-2,TRBD2,few,12,TRBJ2-3
TGTGCCAGCAGACCAGAGACAGGGAAGGTCTATGGCTACACCTTC,CASRPETGKVYGYTF,TRBV2,TRBD1,many,15,TRBJ1-2
TGCGCCAGCAGCTTATTTGGGGGGAACACTGAAGCTTTCTTT,CASSLFGGNTEAFF,TRBV5-1,NA,few,14,TRBJ1-1
TGTGCCAGCAGCTCGGGACCCTATAATTCACCCCTCCACTTT,CASSSGPYNSPLHF,TRBV7-2,NA,many,14,TRBJ1-6
TGTGCCAGCAGTGCGTATTCAGGGTTCGGATGCTCCATATATTTT,CASSAYSGFGCSIYF,TRBV6-1,NA,NA,15,TRBJ1-3
TGCAGTGCTAGTCCGGGACAGGGCCGTTACGAGCAGTACTTC,CSASPGQGRYEQYF,TRBV20-1,TRBD1,NA,14,TRBJ2-7
TGTGCCATCAAGCTAGCTGGCACAGATACGCAGTATTTT,CAIKLAGTDTQYF,TRBV10-3,NA,NA,13,TRBJ2-3
TGCAGCGTTACCTTAACAGGAGAGAAGACTTTC,CSVTLTGEKTF,TRBV29-1,NA,NA,11,TRBJ2-6
TGCGCCAGCAGCCAAGGGAACCAGGGGGTGAGAGAGACCCAGTACTTC,CASSQGNQGVRETQYF,TRBV4-1,TRBD1,many,16,TRBJ2-5
TGTGCCAGCGGCGGTGGCTCCTATAATTCACCCCTCCACTTT,CASGGGSYNSPLHF,TRBV25-1,NA,NA,14,TRBJ1-6
TGCAGCGTTGAACTGTCTGGGGCCAACGTCCTGACTTTC,CSVELSGANVLTF,TRBV29-1,NA,few,13,TRBJ2-6
TGTGCCAGCAGCTTGGATGGGGCGCGGGGGCTGGAATACACTGAAGCTTTCTTT,CASSLDGARGLEYTEAFF,TRBV7-2,NA,NA,18,TRBJ1-1
TGTGCCAGCAAAACGCCTTCAACTAATGAAAAACTGTTTTTT,CASKTPSTNEKLFF,TRBV28,NA,NA,14,TRBJ1-4
TGTGCCAGCAGTTCTGCACGGGGGGCCCTGAACACTGAAGCTTTCTTT,CASSSARGALNTEAFF,TRBV12-3/TRBV12-4,NA,NA,16,TRBJ1-1
TGTGCCAGCAGCCCTAGCGACAGGGCTACCTATGGCTACACCTTC,CASSPSDRATYGYTF,TRBV6-5,TRBD1,few,15,TRBJ1-2
TGTGCCAGCAGCTTTTCTTCAGGGGGCATCGGTGGCTACACCTTC,CASSFSSGGIGGYTF,TRBV11-2,TRBD1,many,15,TRBJ1-2
TGTGCCGTAGGGAGGGGCGCAGATACGCAGTATTTT,CAVGRGADTQYF,TRBV2,TRBD2,NA,12,TRBJ2-3
TGTGCCAGCCGTGGTTGGTCGGCTCAAGAGACCCAGTACTTC,CASRGWSAQETQYF,TRBV27,NA,NA,14,TRBJ2-5
TGTGCCAGCAGGGTCGAGGGGCCGGGAAACACCATATATTTT,CASRVEGPGNTIYF,TRBV12-3/TRBV12-4,NA,NA,14,TRBJ1-3
TGTGCCAGCAGTTACTCGACCCTGAACACTGAAGCTTTCTTT,CASSYSTLNTEAFF,TRBV6-5,NA,few,14,TRBJ1-1
TGTGCCAGCAGCTCCAGGACTTCTGAAGCTTTCTTT,CASSSRTSEAFF,TRBV7-2,NA,NA,12,TRBJ1-1
TGCGCCAGCAGCCAAGTTGGAAGGGAGAGGGAGCAGCACTTC,CASSQVGREREQHF,TRBV4-1,NA,NA,14,TRBJ2-7
TGTGCCAGCAGCCCCTCTGGAACCTACGAGCAGTACTTC,CASSPSGTYEQYF,TRBV7-9,NA,many,13,TRBJ2-7
TGTGCCAGCATCCTGTTCTCTGGAAACACCATATATTTT,CASILFSGNTIYF,TRBV12-3/TRBV12-4,NA,few,13,TRBJ1-3
TGTGCCAGCAGTGTCGTATTGGACACTGAAGCTTTCTTT,CASSVVLDTEAFF,TRBV6-2/TRBV6-3,NA,few,13,TRBJ1-1
TGTGCCAGCAGCTTCAGCGTGGAAGGGACCGGGGAGCTGTTTTTT,CASSFSVEGTGELFF,TRBV9,NA,many,15,TRBJ2-2
TGTGCCAGCAGCGCTTCGGGGGCAAACACCGGGGAGCTGTTTTTT,CASSASGANTGELFF,TRBV7-8,NA,few,15,TRBJ2-2
TGTGCTGGCAGCCCCAGGACTAGCGGGGGGGGAGAGACCCAGTACTTC,CAGSPRTSGGGETQYF,TRBV7-9,TRBD2,NA,16,TRBJ2-5
TGTGCCAGCAGTAACCGAGAACTAAACACCATATATTTT,CASSNRELNTIYF,TRBV12-3/TRBV12-4,NA,few,13,TRBJ1-3
TGTGCCAGTAGTAATCAGGGGGCTGCCTATGGCTACACCTTC,CASSNQGAAYGYTF,TRBV19,TRBD1,many,14,TRBJ1-2
TGTGCCAGTAGTATGAGTTTTCTCGGGGGGGATGGCTACACCTTC,CASSMSFLGGDGYTF,TRBV19,NA,NA,15,TRBJ1-2
TGCAGTGCTAGAGCCCCGGCAGGGTCCCGTGGCTACACCTTC,CSARAPAGSRGYTF,TRBV20-1,NA,many,14,TRBJ1-2
TGTGCCAGCAGTGCCGAGGCAGGGGCCGGGAATCAGCCCCAGCATTTT,CASSAEAGAGNQPQHF,TRBV2,NA,NA,16,TRBJ1-5
TGTGCCAGCAGCCCCAACACCTTTCGCTACACCTTC,CASSPNTFRYTF,TRBV28,NA,few,12,TRBJ1-2
TGTGCCAGTAGTATGACAGGGGTTCACTCTGAAGCTAACTATGGCTACACCTTC,CASSMTGVHSEANYGYTF,TRBV19,TRBD1,NA,18,TRBJ1-2
TGTGCCAGTACCCCTCCCGGGGCGGAGACCCAGTACTTC,CASTPPGAETQYF,TRBV19,NA,many,13,TRBJ2-5
TGTGCCAGCAGCTTCCTCGGGTTCGTAGCTGAAGCTTTCTTT,CASSFLGFVAEAFF,TRBV13,NA,many,14,TRBJ1-1
TGTGCCAGCAGCCACGGAGGTCAGCAGTACTTC,CASSHGGQQYF,TRBV14,NA,many,11,TRBJ2-7
TGTGCCAGCAGACCAAACAAAGGGACGAACCGCGCCTACGAGCAGTACTTC,CASRPNKGTNRAYEQYF,TRBV10-3,NA,few,17,TRBJ2-7
TGTGCCATCAGTGTAGGGACAGAGATCCAAGCTTTCTTT,CAISVGTEIQAFF,TRBV10-3,TRBD1,many,13,TRBJ1-1
TGTGCCATCAGTGAGTTCAGCGGACAGGGTACCCCGAACACCGGGGAGCTGTTTTTT,CAISEFSGQGTPNTGELFF,TRBV10-3,TRBD1,few,19,TRBJ2-2
TGTGCCAGCAGTGTACAGGGGGCGGTTCAGCCCCAGCATTTT,CASSVQGAVQPQHF,TRBV12-3/TRBV12-4,TRBD1,many,14,TRBJ1-5
TGTGCCAGCAGTTTGGACAGGGCGTCCGGGGAGCTGTTTTTT,CASSLDRASGELFF,TRBV28,TRBD1,NA,14,TRBJ2-2
TGTGCCAGCAGTTACCCCCACGGGCTAGCGGGAACGAACACCGGGGAGCTGTTTTTT,CASSYPHGLAGTNTGELFF,TRBV2,TRBD2,NA,19,TRBJ2-2
TGTGCCAGCAGTTATATTGGGACAGCCTACGAGCAGTACTTC,CASSYIGTAYEQYF,TRBV6-2/TRBV6-3,TRBD1,NA,14,TRBJ2-7
TGTGCCAGCAGCTTAGGCCGGGACAGACTTTTCTTT,CASSLGRDRLFF,TRBV11-2,TRBD1,many,12,TRBJ1-1